Following are 21 T cell receptor beta chains from one sample sequenced in a study of shared clonotypes between healthy human individuals. Repertoires were generated with immunoSEQ multiplex PCR, while TCRdb's copy carries only in-frame clones and drops some. The sample lists roughly 810,000 clones, about 97% occurring once. Naive CD8 cells lacked CD45RO, underwent positive selection for CCR7 and left out terminally differentiated effector memory CD45RA+ cells. Sequencing was carried out using naive CD8+ T cells sorted from blood. The receptors derive from a man aged 30 to 45 in good health.

The V call is TRBV29-1, the J call TRBJ2-7; possibly TRBD1 for D (6 bases). Germline V gene lookup returns CDR1 SQVTM and CDR2 ANQGSEA. The CDR3 contains 14 residues. Trimming left V 4 bases short and J 1 base short, with 14 bases between. Written as DNA, the CDR3 is TGCAGCGTTGTTATATTGGACAGATCCTACGAGCAGTACTTC. Amino acids: CSVVILDRSYEQYF.

This chain joins TRBV27 and TRBJ2-7, with a weak D call TRBD1 (5 bases). Germline CDR1 is MNHEY and CDR2 is SMNVEV (reference sequence). The CDR3 is 15 amino acids. V was clipped by 0 bases and J by 4 bases, with 13 bases between them. The DNA of the CDR3 is TGTGCCAGCAGTTTATCGATAGGGGCAGGTTACGAGCAGTACTTC. Translated: CASSLSIGAGYEQYF.

This clone was detected once. The chain employs TRBV28 and TRBJ2-6, with TRBD1 identical over 7 bases. Germline lookup yields CDR1 MDHEN and CDR2 SYDVKM. The CDR3 loop spans 18 amino acids. V shed 6 bases and J 6 bases; nucleotides not matched to a gene: 17. The CDR3 sequence is CASSTVVASGGLANVLTF. CDR3 bases: TGTGCCAGCAGCACCGTTGTGGCATCAGGGGGTTTGGCCAACGTCCTGACTTTC.

The chain has TRBV7-9 and TRBJ1-2; D is undetermined. CDR1 and CDR2 from the germline V gene are SEHNR and FQNEAQ (reference sequence). This CDR3 contains 14 residues. V was cut by 3 bases and J by 0 bases, with 8 bases left in between. CDR3 sequence: CASSFGDPNYGYTF. The CDR3 DNA reads TGTGCCAGCAGCTTCGGAGATCCTAACTATGGCTACACCTTC.

This chain links TRBV27 with TRBJ2-1; D call uncertain. The germline V and J ends were trimmed by 7 bases and 8 bases, with 9 bases remaining between them. This CDR3 has 11 residues. Germline V gene sequence: CDR1 MNHEY, CDR2 SMNVEV (reference sequence). Here the CDR3 reads CASIWGHEQFF. The CDR3 DNA reads as TGTGCCAGCATCTGGGGTCATGAGCAGTTCTTC.

This sequence joins TRBV18 and TRBJ2-7, with 8 bases lining up with TRBD2. Trimming cost V 1 base and J 3 bases; bases outside gene matches: 20. Germline values: CDR1 KGHSH, CDR2 LQKENI. This CDR3 spans 20 amino acids. CDR3 amino acids: CASSPRFFSPFSREVYEQYF. The CDR3 DNA reads as TGTGCCAGCTCACCACGTTTCTTTTCCCCCTTCTCGCGGGAGGTCTACGAGCAGTACTTC.

The chain carries TRBV5-1 and TRBJ2-3; D gene unclear. This CDR3 has 16 residues. V was pared by 0 bases and J by 0 bases, with 11 bases between. CDR1 SGHRS and CDR2 YFSETQ come from the germline V gene. CDR3 bases: TGCGCCAGCAGCTTGGAACTCAGTAGTAGCACAGATACGCAGTATTTT. This encodes CASSLELSSSTDTQYF.

Only one count was recorded for this clone. The chain couples TRBV6-6 to TRBJ2-1, with TRBD2 identical over 10 bases. The germline CDR1 and CDR2 sequences are MNHNY and SVGAGI (reference sequence). CDR3 length equals 16 residues. The ends lost 7 bases at V and 2 bases at J; junction bases unmatched: 8. This chain's CDR3 is CASNLSGRLPYNEQFF. DNA for the CDR3: TGTGCCAGCAACCTTAGCGGGAGGTTACCCTACAATGAGCAGTTCTTC.

The V call is TRBV14, the J call TRBJ1-5; D is uncertain. V was pared by 1 base and J by 6 bases, with 10 bases between. The CDR3 contains 14 residues. From germline, CDR1 is SGHDN and CDR2 FVKESK. CDR3 bases: TGTGCCAGCAGCCAAGGAGGGTATGGTCAGCCCCAGCATTTT. Protein sequence: CASSQGGYGQPQHF.

This chain links TRBV7-8 with TRBJ2-7, with a tentative D call TRBD1 (6 bases). The CDR3 is made up of 16 amino acids. The V end lost 5 bases, the J end lost 4 bases, and 21 bases lay between the germline ends. The germline gives CDR1 SGHVS, CDR2 FQNEAQ. As DNA, the CDR3 is TGTGCCAGCAGCAGAGGAGGAACAGGGTGGAAGTACGAGCAGTACTTC. This encodes CASSRGGTGWKYEQYF.

The CDR3 reads CASSTGGQPYEQYF. The CDR3 region has the DNA TGTGCCAGCAGCACGGGGGGACAGCCCTACGAGCAGTACTTC. The chain has TRBV9 and TRBJ2-7, with D perhaps assigned TRBD1 or TRBD2 (7 bases each). The CDR3 length is 14 residues. Germline V CDR1 and CDR2: SGDLS, YYNGEE. The V end was cut by 4 bases, the J end by 2 bases, with 13 bases between.

The chain joins TRBV28 to TRBJ2-3; 15 bases map to TRBD2. The junction had 13 bases not matched to a gene; V was cut back by 6 bases and J by 3 bases. The CDR3 is 19 amino acids. Germline V lookup: CDR1 MDHEN, CDR2 SYDVKM. The DNA for the CDR3 is TGTGCCAGCAGGGGAATTGGGACTAGCGGGAGGCATGAAACAGATACGCAGTATTTT. Its translation is CASRGIGTSGRHETDTQYF.

The chain uses TRBV18 and TRBJ2-5; 7 nucleotides match TRBD2. Germline values: CDR1 KGHSH, CDR2 LQKENI. The trim removed 3 bases at V and 5 bases at J, leaving 12 bases unmatched. The CDR3 has 16 amino acids. The chain's CDR3 is CASSPILAVKGETQYF. The CDR3 DNA follows: TGTGCCAGCTCACCGATCCTAGCGGTAAAGGGGGAGACCCAGTACTTC.

V is TRBV2 and J is TRBJ2-7; 11 bases are shared with TRBD2. The CDR3 spans 15 residues. Germline values: CDR1 SNHLY, CDR2 FYNNEI. J gave up 5 bases and V 9 bases, and 12 bases lay outside the gene matches. The CDR3 DNA follows: TGTGCCAGTCGAATTAGCGGGAGGGCCTGGGACGAGCAGTACTTC. Encoded protein: CASRISGRAWDEQYF.

For the CDR3, the DNA is TGTGCCAGCAGTTTCGGACTAGCGGCATCCTACGAGCAGTACTTC. Residues: CASSFGLAASYEQYF. The chain is built from TRBV27 and TRBJ2-7, with TRBD2 matching over 10 bases. From germline, CDR1 is MNHEY and CDR2 SMNVEV (reference sequence). V lost 3 bases to trimming and J lost 1 base; unmatched junction nucleotides: 3. The length of the CDR3 is 15 residues.

The J gene is TRBJ2-1, the V gene TRBV27, with 16 bases fitting TRBD2. The CDR3 has 16 residues. Germline assignment: CDR1 MNHEY and CDR2 SMNVEV (reference sequence). Germline trimming cut 7 bases from V and 7 bases from J; bases unmatched to any gene: 7. The DNA of the CDR3 is TGTGCCAGCACCGGGACTAGCGGGAGGGCAGGAAATGAGCAGTTCTTC. This encodes CASTGTSGRAGNEQFF.

CDR3 DNA: TGTGCCAGCAGTTACGGGAGCACCACAGATACGCAGTATTTT. Encoded protein: CASSYGSTTDTQYF. The chain has TRBV6-5 and TRBJ2-3, with a possible D match to TRBD2 (5 bases). Trimming shortened V by 2 bases and J by 2 bases, and 8 bases separated the two germline ends. This CDR3 has 14 amino acids. CDR1 is MNHEY, CDR2 SVGAGI, per germline.

The chain links TRBV18 to TRBJ2-2; 7 positions agree with TRBD1. Germline CDR1 reads KGHSH; CDR2 reads LQKENI. V was pared by 4 bases and J by 5 bases, with 19 bases of the junction left unmatched. The CDR3 spans 19 residues. In DNA form, the CDR3 reads TGTGCCAGCTCACTGCTCGCTCCCCCCGCTCAGGGGGTTACCGGGGAGCTGTTTTTT. Protein: CASSLLAPPAQGVTGELFF.

The sample holds one count of this clone. J is TRBJ2-1 and V is TRBV29-1; possibly TRBD2 for D (5 bases). This CDR3 has 15 residues. CDR1 is SQVTM and CDR2 is ANQGSEA in the germline V gene. V was cut by 1 base and J by 3 bases, with 13 bases left in between. The CDR3 here is CSVEGGSANYNEQFF. The CDR3 DNA reads TGCAGCGTTGAAGGGGGTAGCGCCAACTACAATGAGCAGTTCTTC.

This chain joins TRBV6-1 and TRBJ1-2; D is unclear. The germline V gene has CDR1 MNHNS and CDR2 SASEGT. The CDR3 has 15 amino acids. V was shortened by 2 bases and J by 0 bases, with 10 bases between the two germline ends. CDR3 coding DNA: TGTGCCAGCAGTGAATTGGGATCGGCTAACTATGGCTACACCTTC. Translation: CASSELGSANYGYTF.

The chain recombines TRBV7-9 with TRBJ2-5, with D unclear. The germline V and J ends were trimmed by 5 bases and 5 bases, with 15 bases remaining between them. Germline lookup yields CDR1 SEHNR and CDR2 FQNEAQ (reference sequence). The CDR3 length is 14 residues. CDR3 loop: CASSHRRDRETQYF. The CDR3 region has the DNA TGTGCCAGCAGCCACCGACGCGACCGGGAGACCCAGTACTTC.